This TCR beta chain comes out of a study of CD8 T cells in Susac syndrome. An input of about 0.5 to 1 ug of RNA was subjected to reverse transcription using random hexamers. TCRdb passed the immunoSEQ multiplex PCR reads through MiXCR, listing each CDR3 protein once. This sample has tens of thousands of distinct CDR3 sequences, with about 92% found just once. The CDR3 length is 14 residues. The germline CDR1 and CDR2 sequences are MNHEY and SMNVEV (reference sequence). Trimming removed 6 bases at V and 5 bases at J, with 14 bases between. The sequence was obtained from a human donor with Susac syndrome. The chain couples TRBV27 to TRBJ1-5; D not certain. Input material: CD4+ T cells from PBMCs. The CDR3 nucleotides are TGTGCCAGCAGCTCCCGGGCCCCGTATCAGCCCCAGCATTTT. Protein sequence: CASSSRAPYQPQHF.